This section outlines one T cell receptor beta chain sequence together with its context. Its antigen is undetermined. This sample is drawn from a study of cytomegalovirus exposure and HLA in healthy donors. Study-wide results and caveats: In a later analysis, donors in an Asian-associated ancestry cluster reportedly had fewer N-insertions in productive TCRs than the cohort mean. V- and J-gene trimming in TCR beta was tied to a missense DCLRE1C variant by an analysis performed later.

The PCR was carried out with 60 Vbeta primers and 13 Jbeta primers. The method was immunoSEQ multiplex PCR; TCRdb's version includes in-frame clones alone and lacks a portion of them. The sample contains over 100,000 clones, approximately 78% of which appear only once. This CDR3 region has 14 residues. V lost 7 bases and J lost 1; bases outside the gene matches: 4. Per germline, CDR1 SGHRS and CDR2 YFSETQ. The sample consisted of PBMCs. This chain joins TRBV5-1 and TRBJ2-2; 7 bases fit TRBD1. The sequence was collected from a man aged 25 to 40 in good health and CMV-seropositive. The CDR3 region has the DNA TGCGCCAGCCACGACAGGGAGAACACCGGGGAGCTGTTTTTT. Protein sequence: CASHDRENTGELFF.